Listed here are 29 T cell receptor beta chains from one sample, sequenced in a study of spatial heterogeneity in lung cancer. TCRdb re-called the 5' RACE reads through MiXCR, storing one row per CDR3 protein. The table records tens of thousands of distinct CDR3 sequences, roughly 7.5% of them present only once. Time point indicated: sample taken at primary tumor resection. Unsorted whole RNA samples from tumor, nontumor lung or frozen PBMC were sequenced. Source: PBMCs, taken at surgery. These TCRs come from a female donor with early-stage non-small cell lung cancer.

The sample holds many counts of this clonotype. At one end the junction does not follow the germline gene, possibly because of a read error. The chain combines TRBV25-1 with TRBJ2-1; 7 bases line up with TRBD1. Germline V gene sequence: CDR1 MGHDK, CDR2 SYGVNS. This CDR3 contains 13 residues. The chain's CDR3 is CASNPDRAVRGLF. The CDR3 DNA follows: TGTGCCAGCAACCCTGACAGGGCGGTACGTGGGCTCTTC.

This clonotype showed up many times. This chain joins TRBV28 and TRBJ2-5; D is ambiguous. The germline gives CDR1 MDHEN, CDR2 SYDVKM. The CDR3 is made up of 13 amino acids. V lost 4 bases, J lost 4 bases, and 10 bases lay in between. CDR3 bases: TGTGCCAGCAGTTCACCTAACGTAGAGACCCAGTACTTC. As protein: CASSSPNVETQYF.

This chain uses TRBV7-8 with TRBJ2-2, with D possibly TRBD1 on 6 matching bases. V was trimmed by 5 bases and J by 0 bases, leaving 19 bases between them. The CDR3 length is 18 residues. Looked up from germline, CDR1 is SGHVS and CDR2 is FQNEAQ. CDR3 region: CASSIHLRGTSNTGELFF. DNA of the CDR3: TGTGCCAGCAGCATCCACCTTAGGGGGACATCGAACACCGGGGAGCTGTTTTTT.

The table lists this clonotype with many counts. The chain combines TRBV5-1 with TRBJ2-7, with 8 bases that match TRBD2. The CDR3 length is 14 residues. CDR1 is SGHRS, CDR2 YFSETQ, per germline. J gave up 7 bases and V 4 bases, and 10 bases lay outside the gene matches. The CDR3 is CASSLNGGAWEQYF. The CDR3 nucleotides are TGCGCCAGCAGCCTGAACGGGGGGGCCTGGGAGCAGTACTTC.

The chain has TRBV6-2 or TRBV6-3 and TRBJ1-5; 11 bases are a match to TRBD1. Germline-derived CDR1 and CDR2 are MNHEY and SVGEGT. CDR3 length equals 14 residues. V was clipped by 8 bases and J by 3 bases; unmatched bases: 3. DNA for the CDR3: TGTGCCAGCCGGGGACAGGGGGACAATCAGCCCCAGCATTTT. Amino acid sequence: CASRGQGDNQPQHF.

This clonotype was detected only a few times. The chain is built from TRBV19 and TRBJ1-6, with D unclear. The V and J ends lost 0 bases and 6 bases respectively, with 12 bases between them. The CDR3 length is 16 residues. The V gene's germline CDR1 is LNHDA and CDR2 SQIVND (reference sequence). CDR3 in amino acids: CASSIDQKFRNSPLHF. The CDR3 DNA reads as TGTGCCAGTAGTATAGATCAAAAGTTCCGTAATTCACCCCTCCACTTT.

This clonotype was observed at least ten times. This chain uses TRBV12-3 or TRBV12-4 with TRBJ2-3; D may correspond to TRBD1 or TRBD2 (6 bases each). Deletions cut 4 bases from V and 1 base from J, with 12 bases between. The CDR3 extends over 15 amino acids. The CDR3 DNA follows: TGTGCCAGCAGTTGGGGGCGGGGAGGCACAGATACGCAGTATTTT. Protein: CASSWGRGGTDTQYF.

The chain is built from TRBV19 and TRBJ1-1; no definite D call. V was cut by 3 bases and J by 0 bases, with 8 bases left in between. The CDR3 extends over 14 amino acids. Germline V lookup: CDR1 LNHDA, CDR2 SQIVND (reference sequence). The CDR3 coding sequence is TGTGCCAGTAGTATTTCAGGTATGAACACTGAAGCTTTCTTT. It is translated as CASSISGMNTEAFF. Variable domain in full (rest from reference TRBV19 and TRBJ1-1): DGGITQSPKYLFRKEGQNVTLSCEQNLNHDAMYWYRQDPGQGLRLIYYSQIVNDFQKGDIAEGYSVSREKKESFPLTVTSAQKNPTAFYLCASSISGMNTEAFFGQGTRLTVV.

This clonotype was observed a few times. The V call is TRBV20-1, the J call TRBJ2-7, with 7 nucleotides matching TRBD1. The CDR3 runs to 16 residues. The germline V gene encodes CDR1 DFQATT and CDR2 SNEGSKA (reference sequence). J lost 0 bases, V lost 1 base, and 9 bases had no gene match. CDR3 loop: CSARASRQGYSYEQYF. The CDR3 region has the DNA TGCAGTGCTAGAGCTTCCAGACAGGGATACTCCTACGAGCAGTACTTC.

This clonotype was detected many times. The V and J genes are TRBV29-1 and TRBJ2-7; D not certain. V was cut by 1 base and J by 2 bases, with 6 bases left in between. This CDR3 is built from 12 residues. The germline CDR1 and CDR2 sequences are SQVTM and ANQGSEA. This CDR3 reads CSVEGTAYEQYF. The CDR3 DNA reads TGCAGCGTTGAAGGGACGGCCTACGAGCAGTACTTC.

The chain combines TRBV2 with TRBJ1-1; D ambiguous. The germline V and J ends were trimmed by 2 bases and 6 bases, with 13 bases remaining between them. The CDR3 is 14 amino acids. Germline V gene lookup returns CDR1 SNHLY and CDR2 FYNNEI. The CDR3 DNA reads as TGTGCCAGCAGTGAAACCGGGAATCACCCTGAAGCTTTCTTT. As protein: CASSETGNHPEAFF.

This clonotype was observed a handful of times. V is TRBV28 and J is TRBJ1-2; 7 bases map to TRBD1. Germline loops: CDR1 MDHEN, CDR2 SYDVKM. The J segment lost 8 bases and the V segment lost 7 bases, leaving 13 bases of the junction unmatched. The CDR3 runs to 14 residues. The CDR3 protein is CASTDRAVLEGYTF. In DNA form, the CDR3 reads TGTGCCAGCACCGACAGGGCTGTGCTGGAAGGCTACACCTTC.

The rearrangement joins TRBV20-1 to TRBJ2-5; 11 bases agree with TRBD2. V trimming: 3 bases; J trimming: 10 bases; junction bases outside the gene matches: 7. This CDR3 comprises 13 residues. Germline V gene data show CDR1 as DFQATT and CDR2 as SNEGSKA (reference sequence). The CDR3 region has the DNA TGCAGTGCTAGTTTCACTAGCGGGGGTCTCCAGTACTTC. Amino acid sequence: CSASFTSGGLQYF.

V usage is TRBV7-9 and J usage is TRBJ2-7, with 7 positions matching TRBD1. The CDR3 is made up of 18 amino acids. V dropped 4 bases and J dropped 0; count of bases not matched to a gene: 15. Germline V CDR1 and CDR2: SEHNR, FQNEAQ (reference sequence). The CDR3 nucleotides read TGTGCCAGCAGCTCGCCCCAGGGTCGGGGACAGTCCTCCTACGAGCAGTACTTC. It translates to CASSSPQGRGQSSYEQYF. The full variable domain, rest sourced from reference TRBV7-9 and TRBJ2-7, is DTGVSQNPRHKITKRGQNVTFRCDPISEHNRLYWYRQTLGQGPEFLTYFQNEAQLEKSRLLSDRFSAERPKGSFSTLEIQRTEQGDSAMYLCASSSPQGRGQSSYEQYFGPGTRLTVT.

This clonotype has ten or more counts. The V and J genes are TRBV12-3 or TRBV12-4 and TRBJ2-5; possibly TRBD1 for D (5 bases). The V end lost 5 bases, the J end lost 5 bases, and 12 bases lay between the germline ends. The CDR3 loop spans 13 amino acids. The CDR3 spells CASSLGSGETQYF. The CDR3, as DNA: TGTGCCAGCAGTCTCGGGTCAGGGGAGACCCAGTACTTC.

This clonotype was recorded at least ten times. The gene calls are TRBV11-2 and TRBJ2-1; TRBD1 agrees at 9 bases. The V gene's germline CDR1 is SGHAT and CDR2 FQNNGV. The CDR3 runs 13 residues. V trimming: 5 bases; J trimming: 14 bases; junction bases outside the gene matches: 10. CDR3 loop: CASSAGTGRGKFF. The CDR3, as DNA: TGTGCCAGCAGCGCCGGGACAGGGCGGGGTAAGTTCTTC.

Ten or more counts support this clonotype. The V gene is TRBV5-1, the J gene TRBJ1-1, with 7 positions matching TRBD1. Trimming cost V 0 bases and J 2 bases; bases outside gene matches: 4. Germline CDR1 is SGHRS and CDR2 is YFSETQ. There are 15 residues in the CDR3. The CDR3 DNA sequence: TGCGCCAGCAGCTTGGAGGGGGCAGGCAACACTGAAGCTTTCTTT. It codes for CASSLEGAGNTEAFF.

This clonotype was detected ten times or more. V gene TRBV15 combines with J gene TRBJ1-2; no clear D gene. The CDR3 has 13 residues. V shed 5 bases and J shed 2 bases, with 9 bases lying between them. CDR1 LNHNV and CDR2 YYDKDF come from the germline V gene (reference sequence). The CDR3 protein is CATSPDGNYGYTF. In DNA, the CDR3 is TGTGCCACCAGCCCTGACGGGAACTATGGCTACACCTTC.

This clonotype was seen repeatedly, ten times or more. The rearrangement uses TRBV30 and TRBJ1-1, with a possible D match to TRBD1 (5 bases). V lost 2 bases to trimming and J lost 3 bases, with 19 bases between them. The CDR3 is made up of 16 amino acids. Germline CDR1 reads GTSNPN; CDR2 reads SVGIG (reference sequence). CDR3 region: CAWSPQVWEGDTEAFF. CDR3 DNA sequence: TGTGCCTGGAGTCCACAGGTTTGGGAAGGTGACACTGAAGCTTTCTTT.

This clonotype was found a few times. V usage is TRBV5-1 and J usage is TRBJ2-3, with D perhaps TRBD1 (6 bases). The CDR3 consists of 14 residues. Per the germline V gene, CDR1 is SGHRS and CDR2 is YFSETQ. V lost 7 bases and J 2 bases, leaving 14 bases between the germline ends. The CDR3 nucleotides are TGCGCCAGCCGCTATACAGGGAACACAGATACGCAGTATTTT. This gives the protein CASRYTGNTDTQYF.

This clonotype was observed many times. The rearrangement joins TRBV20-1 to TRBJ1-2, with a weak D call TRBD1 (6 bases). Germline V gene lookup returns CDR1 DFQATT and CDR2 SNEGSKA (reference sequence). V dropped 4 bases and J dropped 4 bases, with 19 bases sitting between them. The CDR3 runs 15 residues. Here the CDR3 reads CSAMAGGTITYGYTF. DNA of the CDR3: TGCAGTGCTATGGCGGGAGGGACAATTACCTATGGCTACACCTTC.

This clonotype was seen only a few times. CDR3 residues: CASSIQGGDSTEQYF. CDR3 in DNA: TGTGCCAGTAGTATCCAAGGGGGCGATTCTACCGAGCAGTACTTC. The gene calls are TRBV19 and TRBJ2-7, with 7 nucleotides matching TRBD1. Per germline, CDR1 LNHDA and CDR2 SQIVND (reference sequence). Trimming at V came to 3 bases and at J to 6 bases, leaving 11 bases not matched to a gene. The length of the CDR3 is 15 residues.

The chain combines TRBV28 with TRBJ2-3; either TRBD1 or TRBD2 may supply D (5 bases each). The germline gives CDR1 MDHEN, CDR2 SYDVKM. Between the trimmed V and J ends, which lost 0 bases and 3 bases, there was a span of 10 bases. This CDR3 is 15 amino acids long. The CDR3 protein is CASSLWGLATDTQYF. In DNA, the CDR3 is TGTGCCAGCAGTTTATGGGGGCTAGCAACAGATACGCAGTATTTT.

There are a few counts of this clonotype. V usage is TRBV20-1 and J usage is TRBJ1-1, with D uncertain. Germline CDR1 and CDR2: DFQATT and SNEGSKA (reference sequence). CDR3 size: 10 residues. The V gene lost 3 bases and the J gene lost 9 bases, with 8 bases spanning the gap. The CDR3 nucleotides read TGCAGTGCTAGTTTTCCGAAAGCTTTCTTT. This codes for CSASFPKAFF.

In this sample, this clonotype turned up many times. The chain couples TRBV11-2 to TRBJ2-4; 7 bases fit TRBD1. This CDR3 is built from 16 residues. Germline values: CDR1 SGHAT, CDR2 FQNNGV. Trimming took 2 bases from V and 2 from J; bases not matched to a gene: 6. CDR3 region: CASSLRQGWSKNIQYF. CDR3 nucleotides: TGTGCCAGCAGCTTACGACAGGGTTGGTCCAAAAACATTCAGTACTTC.

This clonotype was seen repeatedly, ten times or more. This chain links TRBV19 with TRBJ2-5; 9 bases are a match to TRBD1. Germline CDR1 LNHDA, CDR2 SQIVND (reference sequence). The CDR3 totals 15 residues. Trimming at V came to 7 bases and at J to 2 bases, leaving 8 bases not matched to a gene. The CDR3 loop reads CASTRDREGQETQYF. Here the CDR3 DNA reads TGTGCCAGTACGCGGGACAGGGAAGGACAAGAGACCCAGTACTTC. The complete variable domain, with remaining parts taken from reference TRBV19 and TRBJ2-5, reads DGGITQSPKYLFRKEGQNVTLSCEQNLNHDAMYWYRQDPGQGLRLIYYSQIVNDFQKGDIAEGYSVSREKKESFPLTVTSAQKNPTAFYLCASTRDREGQETQYFGPGTRLLVL.

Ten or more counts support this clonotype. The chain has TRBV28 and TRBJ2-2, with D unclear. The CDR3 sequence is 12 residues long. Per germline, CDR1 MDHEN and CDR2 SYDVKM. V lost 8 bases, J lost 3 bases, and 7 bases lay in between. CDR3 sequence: CASPADTGELFF. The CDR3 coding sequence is TGTGCCAGCCCCGCGGACACCGGGGAGCTGTTTTTT.

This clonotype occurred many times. The chain's CDR3 is CASSFYSGGTYNEQFF. DNA for the CDR3: TGTGCCAGCAGCTTTTACAGCGGGGGCACCTACAATGAGCAGTTCTTC. J is TRBJ2-1 and V is TRBV7-2, with TRBD2 matching 8 bases. V was pared by 3 bases and J by 2 bases, with 6 bases of the junction left unmatched. Germline V gene lookup returns CDR1 SGHTA and CDR2 FQGNSA. This CDR3 comprises 16 residues.

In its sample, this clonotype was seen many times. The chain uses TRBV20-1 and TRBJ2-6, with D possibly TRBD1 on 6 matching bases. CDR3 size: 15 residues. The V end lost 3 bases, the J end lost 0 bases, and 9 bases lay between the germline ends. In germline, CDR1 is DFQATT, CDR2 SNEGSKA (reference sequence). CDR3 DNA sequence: TGCAGTGCTAGGGACAGCCACTCTGGGGCCAACGTCCTGACTTTC. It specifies CSARDSHSGANVLTF.